Presented here are 10 T cell receptor beta chains from one specimen sequenced in a study of CD8 T cells in Susac syndrome. Reverse transcription of roughly 0.45 to 1 ug RNA was carried out with random hexamers. TCRdb called the immunoSEQ multiplex PCR reads again in MiXCR, with one record for every CDR3 protein. The profile shows around 190,000 distinct CDR3 sequences, roughly 95% of them singletons. The sample taken for sequencing was CD4+ T cells from PBMCs. These receptor sequences come from a human donor in good health.

This clonotype showed up just a few times. The V gene is TRBV20-1, the J gene TRBJ2-3, with TRBD2 matching 7 bases. The CDR3 has 14 amino acids. Germline CDR1 DFQATT, CDR2 SNEGSKA (reference sequence). V shed 3 bases, J shed 2 bases, and the junction held 5 bases outside the gene matches. The chain's CDR3 is CSARGGGNTDTQYF. DNA of the CDR3: TGCAGTGCTAGGGGGGGAGGGAACACAGATACGCAGTATTTT.

The CDR3 here is CASSSEGNGRGGYTF. As DNA, the CDR3 is TGTGCCAGCAGCTCCGAAGGAAACGGGCGAGGGGGCTACACCTTC. V usage is TRBV9 and J usage is TRBJ1-2, with D unresolved. This CDR3 is built from 15 residues. Trimming pared 4 bases from V and 8 bases from J, leaving 21 bases between. Germline lookup yields CDR1 SGDLS and CDR2 YYNGEE.

This chain joins TRBV30 and TRBJ2-1; 8 bases fit TRBD2. The V and J ends lost 2 bases and 9 bases, in that order; junction bases with no gene match: 6. Germline V gene lookup returns CDR1 GTSNPN and CDR2 SVGIG (reference sequence). The CDR3 totals 13 residues. CDR3 region: CAWSHGGAGEQFF. Written as DNA, the CDR3 is TGTGCCTGGAGTCACGGGGGGGCTGGTGAGCAGTTCTTC.

This chain connects TRBV28 to TRBJ2-1; D unresolved. This CDR3 has 12 residues. Germline V gene sequence: CDR1 MDHEN, CDR2 SYDVKM. V was cut by 3 bases and J by 9 bases, with 9 bases left in between. CDR3 in DNA: TGTGCCAGCAGTTTGGGTGTTGGTGAGCAGTTCTTC. Encoded protein: CASSLGVGEQFF.

The chain has TRBV20-1 and TRBJ2-1; 10 bases are a match to TRBD2. With 5 bases clipped from V and 2 bases from J, the junction kept 12 bases outside the gene matches. The germline V gene encodes CDR1 DFQATT and CDR2 SNEGSKA (reference sequence). The CDR3 is 17 amino acids. The CDR3 loop reads CSAPGLASMGTYNEQFF. In DNA, the CDR3 is TGCAGTGCTCCGGGACTAGCGAGCATGGGAACCTACAATGAGCAGTTCTTC.

The gene calls are TRBV29-1 and TRBJ2-7; 9 nucleotides agree with TRBD2. The CDR3 is 12 residues long. The junction had 3 bases not matched to a gene; V was cut back by 4 bases and J by 5 bases. Germline V lookup: CDR1 SQVTM, CDR2 ANQGSEA. The CDR3 loop reads CSVGAGGHEQYF. The CDR3 DNA reads TGCAGCGTTGGAGCGGGAGGCCACGAGCAGTACTTC.

V gene TRBV14 combines with J gene TRBJ1-4; 7 bases match TRBD1. The CDR3 runs 13 residues. With 6 bases clipped from V and 5 bases from J, the junction kept 3 bases outside the gene matches. From germline, CDR1 is SGHDN and CDR2 FVKESK. CDR3 amino acids: CASRGQYNEKLFF. CDR3 sequence (DNA): TGTGCCAGCAGGGGACAGTACAATGAAAAACTGTTTTTT. The complete variable domain, with remaining parts taken from reference TRBV14 and TRBJ1-4, reads EAGVTQFPSHSVIEKGQTVTLRCDPISGHDNLYWYRRVMGKEIKFLLHFVKESKQDESGMPNNRFLAERTGGTYSTLKVQPAELEDSGVYFCASRGQYNEKLFFGSGTQLSVL.

The rearrangement links TRBV7-3 to TRBJ1-2; tentatively, D is TRBD1 (6 bases). Trimming stripped 2 bases from V and 8 bases from J, with 12 bases between. Germline V lookup: CDR1 SGHTA, CDR2 FQGTGA. CDR3 length: 13 residues. The CDR3 DNA sequence: TGTGCCAGCAGCTTAGAGCCAGGGGCCGGCTACACCTTC. It is translated as CASSLEPGAGYTF. The entire variable domain, with the rest obtained from reference TRBV7-3 and TRBJ1-2, is as follows: GAGVSQTPSNKVTEKGKYVELRCDPISGHTALYWYRQSLGQGPEFLIYFQGTGAADDSGLPNDRFFAVRPEGSVSTLKIQRTERGDSAVYLCASSLEPGAGYTFGSGTRLTVV.

The chain is built from TRBV12-3 or TRBV12-4 and TRBJ2-1, with TRBD2 identical over 16 bases. V was clipped by 5 bases and J by 5 bases; unmatched bases: 9. This CDR3 has 18 residues. DNA for the CDR3: TGTGCCAGCAGTCCGGGGACTAGCGGGAGGGCCGCGAACAATGAGCAGTTCTTC. It is translated as CASSPGTSGRAANNEQFF.

This clonotype was seen just once. The V and J genes are TRBV29-1 and TRBJ2-5; 8 bases agree with TRBD2. The J segment lost 1 base and the V segment lost 3 bases, leaving 4 bases of the junction unmatched. Germline values: CDR1 SQVTM, CDR2 ANQGSEA. The CDR3 runs 14 residues. The CDR3 is CSVDYGRGQETQYF. In DNA form, the CDR3 reads TGCAGCGTTGATTACGGGAGGGGCCAAGAGACCCAGTACTTC.